This entry is about one T cell receptor (beta chain). The CDR3 is made up of 15 amino acids. CDR1 is MNHEY, CDR2 SVGEGT, per germline. The data derive from a study of T cells expressing NK-cell markers. About the study: One of the eight sequenced donors was seronegative, whereas the other seven were HCMV-seropositive.

From the 5' RACE reads, TCRdb lists one entry per CDR3 protein and no DNA. The sample totals about 260,000 distinct CDR3 sequences. The clonotype was recovered from a woman aged 18 to 75 in good health. The sample was blood T cells: a sorted CD56 or NKG2C T cell subset, CD4+ or CD8+ T cells, or bulk PBMC T cells (not recorded which). V gene TRBV6-2 or TRBV6-3 combines with J gene TRBJ2-2; TCRdb gives TRBD2 as the D gene, but with no DNA this cannot be confirmed. CDR3 in amino acids: CASSYLGQNTGELFF.